The clone carrying this T cell receptor (beta chain) was recorded once. Its matching antigen is unknown. The record originates from a study of T cell responses to AZD1222 COVID-19 vaccine. General observations from the study: Reports indicate that nearly half of spike-specific TCRs are directed at unmutated variant regions. The donor cohort was predominantly white British with a female majority, and clonal diversity may have been underestimated.

Generated by immunoSEQ multiplex PCR, the TCRdb table keeps only in-frame clones and is missing some. Of more than 100,000 clones detected, roughly 90% appear once; the ten largest clones hold more than 13%. V lost 3 bases and J 4 bases, leaving 11 bases between the germline ends. Germline V gives CDR1 SGHDT, CDR2 YYEEEE. The CDR3 consists of 14 residues. The material was peripheral blood, obtained on day 0 of AZD1222 vaccination. The sequence derives from an adult in good health. The chain carries TRBV5-6 and TRBJ1-3; D possibly corresponds to TRBD1 (5 bases). Here the CDR3 reads CASSSNYRGNTIYF. In DNA, the CDR3 is TGTGCCAGCAGCTCTAACTACAGGGGAAACACCATATATTTT.